This TCR beta chain is drawn from a study of T cell responses to AZD1222 COVID-19 vaccine (dated by TCRdb to the early 2020s). Study-level background: Because spike-specific TCR depth and breadth did not differ between the two schedules, AZD1222 recipients who got a second dose at roughly 4 weeks were pooled with those who got a second dose at roughly 12 weeks. Trial participants were enrolled by age into 18-55, 56-69 and 70-plus year subgroups, with about 150, 28 and 57 TCR-sequenced participants respectively. TCR sequencing covered 230 or so trial participants: about 210 given two doses of AZD1222 and 26 given two doses of MenACWY control vaccine. Results the study describes overall, beyond this receptor: Most participants were white British and females outnumbered males, and the authors suggested that clonal diversity may have been underestimated. Because no day 14 peak-response samples were available, the repertoires could be characterized only after the peak T cell response. Reportedly, close to half of the unique spike-specific TCRs recognized epitopes lying outside the regions that are mutated in the B.1.351 and B.1.1.7 variants. A significant rise in spike-specific TCR breadth and depth was observed after two AZD1222 doses relative to day 0 and relative to MenACWY recipients. Vaccine-associated CD4 TCRs spanned the whole spike protein, with dominant responses in regions 160-218 and 743-854. Only a handful of AZD1222 recipients were SARS-CoV-2 seropositive at baseline, limiting conclusions about previously exposed vaccinees. In the small 56-69-year group, the increase in depth fell short of significance, most likely because of low power.

The CDR3 regions of human TCRbeta chains were analyzed by immunosequencing. In the authors' own workflow: Repertoire TCRs were checked for matches against a reference library of SARS-CoV-2-specific TCRs that had been generated using the MIRA antigen-specificity platform. Breadth was defined as the fraction of unique TCRs that were SARS-CoV-2-associated. Depth was defined as the fraction of total T cells that were SARS-CoV-2-associated. Using the MIRA data, each spike-specific TCR was assigned both to the spike region to which the TCR was reactive and to a CD4 or CD8 class. Log10-transformed breadth and depth values were compared by one-way ANOVA with Sidak's multiple comparisons tests. The clones in this table, taken by TCRdb from immuneACCESS, are in-frame only. Not every clone is retained; where verified, under half of the shortfall comes from an unresolved V gene, and the cause of the rest is unknown. V, J and clone size are those of that table, while D and trimming were read from the DNA. The sample table shows about 170,000 clones, and less than 90% are seen once. The top ten clones comprise 1.5% to 2% of the sample.

According to the study, the label for this sample's time point signals: baseline before first vaccination. Vaccinee samples were obtained from the UK trials COV001 and COV002, which included a single-blind randomized controlled phase 2/3 trial of AZD1222 (ChAdOx1 nCoV-19) in healthy adults. For TCRbeta chain sequencing, PBMC samples from trial participants were taken at day 0 and at day 28 after the second dose. In the case of this clone: Its antigen remains unidentified. No much larger clonotype is one base removed from it; base qualities were not supplied.

Sequences KGHSH (CDR1) and LQKENI (CDR2) are obtained from the germline V gene. The CDR3 spans 15 residues, from the cysteine through the phenylalanine. Only the CDR3 portion is preserved as DNA: 45 bases, with reading frame beginning at the first base. The V end loses 3 bases and the J end loses 4 bases, and a stretch of 15 bases separates them. In this chain, TRBV18 is recombined with TRBJ1-1; the D gene is perhaps TRBD1, on 5 matching bases. The material sequenced was peripheral blood, taken on day 0 of AZD1222 vaccination. The receptor's source is an adult in good health. Here the CDR3 is given as CASSPQTGLGTEAFF. The sequenced DNA is TGTGCCAGCTCACCTCAAACAGGTCTGGGCACTGAAGCTTTCTTT.